This passage covers 7 T cell receptor beta chains from one sample sequenced in a study of low-dose radiotherapy and immunotherapy resistance in tumors. First-strand cDNA used TRAV- and TRBV-specific primers, covering alpha and beta chains. TCRs were put through roughly 20 PCR cycles of amplification with Phusion. A constant-region primer and the V-primer adapter served as the primer pair. TCRdb independently ran MiXCR on the reads; one entry per CDR3 protein. Among 55,000 to 80,000 distinct CDR3 sequences listed, approximately 26% were seen once. Time point defined: before trial treatment. This specimen consisted of PBMCs, obtained before treatment. The receptor set was obtained from a male donor with rectosigmoid adenocarcinoma.

This clonotype appeared many times. CDR3 amino acids: CASSRVNTEAFF. DNA for the CDR3: TGTGCCAGCAGTCGGGTGAACACTGAAGCTTTCTTT. The rearrangement uses TRBV5-3 and TRBJ1-1; D remains ambiguous. TRBV5-3 is labeled an ORF, and its function is uncertain. CDR3 length equals 12 residues. Trimming stripped 8 bases from V and 0 bases from J, with 8 bases between.

The rearrangement joins TRBV4-1 to TRBJ2-3; the match to TRBD2 covers 16 bases. The length of the CDR3 is 16 residues. CDR1 is MGHRA, CDR2 YSYEKL, per germline. Trimming at V came to 3 bases and at J to 4 bases, leaving 1 base not matched to a gene. CDR3 DNA sequence: TGCGCCAGCAGCCAGGGACTAGCGGGAGGGCCAGATACGCAGTATTTT. Protein product: CASSQGLAGGPDTQYF.

This clonotype has ten or more counts. The CDR3 bases are TGCGCCAGCAGCACCGGACCCTACGAGCAGTACTTC. Its protein is CASSTGPYEQYF. The chain couples TRBV5-1 to TRBJ2-7; D unclear. Germline assignment: CDR1 SGHRS and CDR2 YFSETQ. V lost 4 bases and J 2 bases, leaving 7 bases between the germline ends. The CDR3 totals 12 residues.

In DNA form, the CDR3 reads TGTGCCAGCAGCCTAACAGGACACGCTGAAGCTTTCTTT. Its translation: CASSLTGHAEAFF. This chain uses TRBV7-6 with TRBJ1-1, with D possibly TRBD1 on 5 matching bases. The V end lost 5 bases, the J end lost 6 bases, and 13 bases lay between the germline ends. CDR1 and CDR2 from the germline V gene are SGHVS and FNYEAQ. This CDR3 has 13 residues.

This clonotype was recorded at least ten times. The V and J genes are TRBV5-1 and TRBJ1-4; D not resolved. Deletions cut 0 bases from V and 2 bases from J, with 5 bases between. The germline V gene encodes CDR1 SGHRS and CDR2 YFSETQ. The CDR3 totals 14 residues. The DNA of the CDR3 is TGCGCCAGCAGCTTGGATATGACTAATGAAAAACTGTTTTTT. It translates to CASSLDMTNEKLFF.

Details on this clonotype: This likely stems from a read error, as it lies one base from a far larger clone. V and J are TRBV2 and TRBJ2-7; D remains ambiguous. Germline lookup yields CDR1 SNHLY and CDR2 FYNNEI. V gave up 3 bases and J gave up 7 bases, with 19 bases separating them. This CDR3 comprises 15 residues. CDR3 sequence reads: CASSEGISVGDEQYF. DNA for the CDR3: TGTGCCAGCAGTGAGGGGATTTCGGTGGGCGATGAGCAGTACTTC.

This clonotype was recorded at least ten times. The chain has TRBV15 and TRBJ2-7, with 7 nucleotides matching TRBD1. Per germline, CDR1 LNHNV and CDR2 YYDKDF (reference sequence). The CDR3 is made up of 14 amino acids. J lost 3 bases, V lost 3 bases, and 5 bases had no gene match. CDR3 protein: CATSRKGQLYEQYF. The DNA of the CDR3 is TGTGCCACCAGCAGGAAGGGACAGCTCTACGAGCAGTACTTC.